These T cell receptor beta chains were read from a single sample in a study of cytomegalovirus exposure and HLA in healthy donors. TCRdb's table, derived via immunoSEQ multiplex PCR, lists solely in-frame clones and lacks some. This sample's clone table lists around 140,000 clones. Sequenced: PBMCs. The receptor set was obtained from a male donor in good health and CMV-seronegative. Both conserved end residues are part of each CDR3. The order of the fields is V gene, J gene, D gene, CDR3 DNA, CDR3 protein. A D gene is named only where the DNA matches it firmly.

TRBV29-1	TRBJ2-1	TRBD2	TGCACCGTAGGGCGGGGGGGCTACAATGAGCAGTTCTTC	CTVGRGGYNEQFF
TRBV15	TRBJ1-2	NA	TGTGCCACCAGCAGCGACCGGGGGAACTATGGCTACACCTTC	CATSSDRGNYGYTF
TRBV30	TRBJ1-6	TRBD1	TGTGCCTGGAGGACAGGGTTAAATTCACCCCTCCACTTT	CAWRTGLNSPLHF
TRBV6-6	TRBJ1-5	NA	TGTGCCAGCAGTTACGGGCGGGGCCAGCCCCAGCATTTT	CASSYGRGQPQHF
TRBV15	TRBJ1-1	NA	TGTGCCACCAGCAGAGTGGGGGCGGAAGCTTTCTTT	CATSRVGAEAFF
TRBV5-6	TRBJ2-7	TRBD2	TGTGCCAGCAGCTTGGCGGGGAGGGAGAGGCGCGAGCAGTACTTC	CASSLAGRERREQYF
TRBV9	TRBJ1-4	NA	TGTGCCAGCAGCGTGAGAGCGCAGGGAAAAGAAAAACTGTTTTTT	CASSVRAQGKEKLFF
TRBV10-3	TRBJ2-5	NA	TGTGCCATCAGCTTGGAGACCCAGTACTTC	CAISLETQYF
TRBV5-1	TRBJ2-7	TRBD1	TGCGCCAGCAGCTTCGAGACAGGCGGGACAGGTGGGTTCGAGCAGTACTTC	CASSFETGGTGGFEQYF
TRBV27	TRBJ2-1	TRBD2	TGTGCCAGCAGCTCACCACCGGGACTAGGTTCTAACAATGAGCAGTTCTTC	CASSSPPGLGSNNEQFF
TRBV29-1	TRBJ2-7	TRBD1	TGCAGCGTTGAGGGACAGGGGGCGCGAGAGCAGTACTTC	CSVEGQGAREQYF
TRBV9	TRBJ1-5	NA	TGTGCCAGCAGCGTAGAGGGGACAAGCAATCAGCCCCAGCATTTT	CASSVEGTSNQPQHF
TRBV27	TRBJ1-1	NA	TGTGCCAGCAGACTAACCCCGGGTGTGAACACTGAAGCTTTCTTT	CASRLTPGVNTEAFF
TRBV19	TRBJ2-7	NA	TGTGCCAGCTCGGGGGTCGCAACCTACGAGCAGTACTTC	CASSGVATYEQYF
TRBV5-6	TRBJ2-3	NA	TGTGCCAGCAGCTTCGAGGATACGCAGTATTTT	CASSFEDTQYF
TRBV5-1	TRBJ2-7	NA	TGCGCCAGCAGGGGGCGAGTCGACGAGCAGTACTTC	CASRGRVDEQYF
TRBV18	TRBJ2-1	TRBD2	TGTGCCAGCTCACCACGGTCGCTAGCGGGTCCCTTTGGACAAGTGGATAACAATGAGCAGTTCTTC	CASSPRSLAGPFGQVDNNEQFF
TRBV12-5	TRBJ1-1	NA	TGTGCTAGTGGTTTGGTACGGGGGTTTGAAGCTTTCTTT	CASGLVRGFEAFF
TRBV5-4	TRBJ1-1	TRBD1	TGTGCCAGCAGCAGATGGACAGGGAACATGAACACTGAAGCTTTCTTT	CASSRWTGNMNTEAFF
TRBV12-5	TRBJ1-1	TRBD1	TGTGCTAGTGGTTTGAGAACAGGGGGGATAACTGAAGCTTTCTTT	CASGLRTGGITEAFF
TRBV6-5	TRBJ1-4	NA	TGTGCCAGCAGTTACGGGGGAGGGGGAAAACTGTTTTTT	CASSYGGGGKLFF
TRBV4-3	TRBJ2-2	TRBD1	TGCGCCAGCAGCCAACAATCCGGGACAGGGACCGGGGAGCTGTTTTTT	CASSQQSGTGTGELFF
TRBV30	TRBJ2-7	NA	TGTGCCTGGAGTGTTAATACCTTTTACGAGCAGTACTTC	CAWSVNTFYEQYF
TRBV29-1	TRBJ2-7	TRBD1	TGCAGCGTCGGGACAGGTTTTTCCCGCGAGCAGTACTTC	CSVGTGFSREQYF
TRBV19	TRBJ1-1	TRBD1	TGTGCCAGTAGTACGACAGGGGAAAACACTGAAGCTTTCTTT	CASSTTGENTEAFF
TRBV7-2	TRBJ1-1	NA	TGTGCCAGCAGCTTAGTTCCAGGGAACACTGAAGCTTTCTTT	CASSLVPGNTEAFF
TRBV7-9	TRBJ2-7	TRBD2	TGTGCCAGCAGCTTACTAGCGGGAGGCATGACCTCCTACGAGCAGTACTTC	CASSLLAGGMTSYEQYF
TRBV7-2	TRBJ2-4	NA	TGTGCCAGCAGCTTAAGGTCGCCAGGGGGGTATGACATTCAGTACTTC	CASSLRSPGGYDIQYF
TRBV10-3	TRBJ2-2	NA	TGTGCCATCAGTGAGTCCCTCACCGGGGAGCTGTTTTTT	CAISESLTGELFF
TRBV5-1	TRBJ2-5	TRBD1	TGCGCCAGCAGCTTGGGGCCGGGACAGGGGGAAGAGACCCAGTACTTC	CASSLGPGQGEETQYF
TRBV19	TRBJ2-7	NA	TGTGCCAGTAGTTATCGACGGGGGAGCTCCTACGAGCAGTACTTC	CASSYRRGSSYEQYF
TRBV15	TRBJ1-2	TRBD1	TGTGCCACCAGCAGAGTTCTTACCCAGACAGGGATCCATGGCTACACCTTC	CATSRVLTQTGIHGYTF
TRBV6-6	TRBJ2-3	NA	TGTGCCAGCAGTTACTCGGCCAAAACTATATCAGATACGCAGTATTTT	CASSYSAKTISDTQYF
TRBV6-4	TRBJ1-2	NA	TGTGCCAGCAGCCCGGCGGGGGGGAACTATGGCTACACCTTC	CASSPAGGNYGYTF
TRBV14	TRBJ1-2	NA	TGTGCCAGCAGCCAAGGTTGGCGAGGTGGTGGCTACACCTTC	CASSQGWRGGGYTF
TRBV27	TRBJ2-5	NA	TGTGCCAGCAGTTTATCTGTGGCCCAAGAGACCCAGTACTTC	CASSLSVAQETQYF
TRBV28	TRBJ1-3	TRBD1	TGTGCCAGCAGTTTAGAGGGGGCGCGGGGAAACACCATATATTTT	CASSLEGARGNTIYF
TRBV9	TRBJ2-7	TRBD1	TGTGCCAGCAGCGAAAGGCCCGACAGGGGCTACGAGCAGTACTTC	CASSERPDRGYEQYF
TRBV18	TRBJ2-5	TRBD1	TGTGCCAGCTCACCCCTGACAGGGTTGAGAGAGACCCAGTACTTC	CASSPLTGLRETQYF
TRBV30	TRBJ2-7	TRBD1	TGTGCCGGGGACAGGGACGGACACGAGCAGTACTTC	CAGDRDGHEQYF
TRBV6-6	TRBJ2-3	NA	TGTGCCAGCAGCCTGGACAGTTCTAGCACAGATACGCAGTATTTT	CASSLDSSSTDTQYF
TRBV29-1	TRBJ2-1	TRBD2	TGCAGCGTTGATGAAAGCGGGGGGGACTACAATGAGCAGTTCTTC	CSVDESGGDYNEQFF
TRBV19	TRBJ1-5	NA	TGTGCCAGTAGTCCCTTTGGTGGGGCACAACAGCCCCAGCATTTT	CASSPFGGAQQPQHF
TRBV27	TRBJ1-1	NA	TGTGCCAGCGGGTCCCACAGGGACCGGGCCACTGAAGCTTTCTTT	CASGSHRDRATEAFF
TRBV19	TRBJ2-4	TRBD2	TGTGCCAGTAGTATACTACTAGCGGGGAGAAACATTCAGTACTTC	CASSILLAGRNIQYF
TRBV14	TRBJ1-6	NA	TGTGCCAGCAGCTTACGGGGGATCTCCTATAATTCACCCCTCCACTTT	CASSLRGISYNSPLHF